This TCR beta chain came from a study of blood T cell repertoires in COVID-19. As for the study in general: From the United States, Italy and Spain came samples of acute and convalescent COVID-19. T cells, B-cell-depleted T cells, or PBMCs provided the cDNA or gDNA that served as material.

This CDR3 spans 15 amino acids. Germline CDR1 reads SGHTA; CDR2 reads FQGNSA. Trimming took 1 base from V and 12 from J; bases not matched to a gene: 7. In the study's own analysis: Using reference gene primer amplification, nucleated cell counts were estimated. Assay: immunoSEQ multiplex PCR; the TCRdb copy retains only in-frame clones and omits some. For V, J and clone size, that table is used; D and trimming come from the DNA. The sample includes 65,000 to 70,000 clones, more than 65% of them seen just once. The sequenced sample was peripheral blood. The TCR was taken from a woman aged 60-70 years with acute or convalescent COVID-19. This sequence joins TRBV7-2 and TRBJ2-2; 11 bases are a match to TRBD1. In DNA form, the CDR3 reads TGTGCCAGCAGCTTAGGTGGAGGACAGGGGGCGAAGCTGTTTTTT. Amino acids: CASSLGGGQGAKLFF.